Listed here are 7 T cell receptor beta chains from one sample, sequenced in a study of blood T cell repertoires in COVID-19. The protocol was immunoSEQ multiplex PCR, while the TCRdb copy is restricted to in-frame clones and leaves out a portion. The repertoire holds roughly 150,000 clones, with 70% to 90% as singletons. Sequenced material: peripheral blood. These receptors all come from a woman aged 80 or older with COVID-19, enrolled during active disease.

This chain joins TRBV9 and TRBJ2-7, with D possibly matching TRBD2 (5 bases). Germline V gives CDR1 SGDLS, CDR2 YYNGEE. Trimming took 0 bases from V and 2 from J, leaving 9 bases between them. The length of the CDR3 is 14 residues. CDR3 coding DNA: TGTGCCAGCAGCGTAGCTGGGAGCCCCTACGAGCAGTACTTC. This sequence encodes CASSVAGSPYEQYF. Drawing the rest from reference TRBV9 and TRBJ2-7, the complete variable domain is DSGVTQTPKHLITATGQRVTLRCSPRSGDLSVYWYQQSLDQGLQFLIQYYNGEERAKGNILERFSAQQFPDLHSELNLSSLELGDSALYFCASSVAGSPYEQYFGPGTRLTVT.

CDR3 sequence reads: CASRQLLGREGHYNEQFF. The DNA for the CDR3 is TGTGCCAGCAGACAACTCCTGGGGCGGGAGGGCCACTACAATGAGCAGTTCTTC. The chain couples TRBV13 to TRBJ2-1, with 9 bases that match TRBD2. Per germline, CDR1 PRHDT and CDR2 FYEKMQ (reference sequence). The V and J ends lost 6 bases and 3 bases, in that order; junction bases with no gene match: 15. CDR3 length: 18 amino acids.

The rearrangement links TRBV19 to TRBJ1-2; D is unresolved. V shed 6 bases and J shed 7 bases, with 18 bases lying between them. Germline loops: CDR1 LNHDA, CDR2 SQIVND (reference sequence). This CDR3 comprises 14 residues. The DNA for the CDR3 is TGTGCCAGTAGCGCAGGACTTTTGGAGGGTGGCTACACCTTC. Translation: CASSAGLLEGGYTF.

The chain recombines TRBV9 with TRBJ2-1; no clear D. Germline CDR1 reads SGDLS; CDR2 reads YYNGEE. The CDR3 is 15 residues long. The ends were cut back, 4 bases at V and 6 bases at J, with 17 bases in the middle. CDR3 region: CASSPVGRGSNEQFF. The CDR3 DNA sequence: TGTGCCAGCAGCCCGGTAGGTCGAGGTAGCAATGAGCAGTTCTTC.

This clone was seen a few times. The J gene is TRBJ2-1, the V gene TRBV6-5; a weak D match, TRBD2 (5 bases). The CDR3 contains 11 residues. V was cut by 7 bases and J by 6 bases, with 7 bases left in between. The germline V gene encodes CDR1 MNHEY and CDR2 SVGAGI. CDR3 nucleotides: TGTGCCAGCACACTAGTCAATGAGCAGTTCTTC. Protein product: CASTLVNEQFF.

The chain recombines TRBV12-3 or TRBV12-4 with TRBJ2-2; D unclear. This CDR3 has 12 residues. V was trimmed by 2 bases and J by 6 bases, leaving 4 bases between them. The CDR3 region has the DNA TGTGCCAGCAGTTTACCCGCCGGGGAGCTGTTTTTT. Its translation: CASSLPAGELFF.

The chain recombines TRBV9 with TRBJ2-2; 10 bases are a match to TRBD1. The germline V gene has CDR1 SGDLS and CDR2 YYNGEE. This CDR3 spans 16 amino acids. J gave up 3 bases and V 3 bases, and 5 bases lay outside the gene matches. DNA for the CDR3: TGTGCCAGCAGCGAGAGGGGACAGGGGTACACCGGGGAGCTGTTTTTT. Translated: CASSERGQGYTGELFF.